A single sample is the source of the 5 T cell receptor beta chains below, sequenced in a study of Graves' ophthalmopathy and Graves' hyperthyroidism. TCR beta CDR3 regions were amplified from RNA transcripts. HTBI primers primed a first-round RT-PCR, and a second-round multiplex PCR followed. One entry per CDR3 protein results from TCRdb running MiXCR on the multiplex PCR reads. The table lists roughly 610,000 distinct CDR3 sequences, over 20% of them singletons. Sequenced: peripheral blood. The receptors stem from a woman aged 18-30 years with stable Graves' hyperthyroidism. Some clones in this sample may be carry-over from other donors' samples.

This clonotype was picked up many times. This sequence joins TRBV7-3 and TRBJ2-5; no clear D. The ends were cut back, 3 bases at V and 4 bases at J, with 9 bases in the middle. The CDR3 totals 13 residues. Germline CDR1 is SGHTA and CDR2 is FQGTGA. The CDR3 DNA reads TGTGCCAGCAGCTTCGACGGTTCAGAGACCCAGTACTTC. It encodes CASSFDGSETQYF.

This clonotype was seen ten or more times. The chain combines TRBV28 with TRBJ2-7, with TRBD1 identical over 7 bases. From germline, CDR1 is MDHEN and CDR2 SYDVKM. J lost 1 base, V lost 4 bases, and 1 base had no gene match. The CDR3 consists of 13 residues. CDR3 amino acids: CASSSGQSYEQYF. The DNA for the CDR3 is TGTGCCAGCAGTTCGGGACAGTCCTACGAGCAGTACTTC. Full variable domain (outside the CDR3, taken from reference TRBV28 and TRBJ2-7): DVKVTQSSRYLVKRTGEKVFLECVQDMDHENMFWYRQDPGLGLRLIYFSYDVKMKEKGDIPEGYSVSREKKERFSLILESASTNQTSMYLCASSSGQSYEQYFGPGTRLTVT.

This clonotype was counted once. This rearrangement joins TRBV6-1 to TRBJ1-3, with D possibly TRBD1 on 6 matching bases. The germline gives CDR1 MNHNS, CDR2 SASEGT. The CDR3 is 14 amino acids. Deletions cut 3 bases from V and 3 bases from J, with 9 bases between. The CDR3 sequence: CASSERGIGNTIYF. CDR3 nucleotides: TGTGCCAGCAGTGAGAGGGGGATTGGAAACACCATATATTTT.

This chain links TRBV28 with TRBJ2-7, with 7 bases matching TRBD1. The germline V gene encodes CDR1 MDHEN and CDR2 SYDVKM. This CDR3 is 15 amino acids long. V shed 2 bases, J shed 0 bases, and the junction held 4 bases outside the gene matches. In DNA, the CDR3 is TGTGCCAGCAGTTTAAGAGGGACAGCCTCCTACGAGCAGTACTTC. Protein product: CASSLRGTASYEQYF.

This clonotype was seen repeatedly, ten times or more. The rearrangement uses TRBV5-1 and TRBJ2-5, with a tentative D call TRBD1 (5 bases). CDR3 length: 14 residues. Trimming took off 4 bases at V and 5 bases at J, with 15 bases between the two ends. Germline V gene lookup returns CDR1 SGHRS and CDR2 YFSETQ. The CDR3 DNA follows: TGCGCCAGCAGCCCGGCAGGGCTTCGGGAGACCCAGTACTTC. Its translation is CASSPAGLRETQYF.